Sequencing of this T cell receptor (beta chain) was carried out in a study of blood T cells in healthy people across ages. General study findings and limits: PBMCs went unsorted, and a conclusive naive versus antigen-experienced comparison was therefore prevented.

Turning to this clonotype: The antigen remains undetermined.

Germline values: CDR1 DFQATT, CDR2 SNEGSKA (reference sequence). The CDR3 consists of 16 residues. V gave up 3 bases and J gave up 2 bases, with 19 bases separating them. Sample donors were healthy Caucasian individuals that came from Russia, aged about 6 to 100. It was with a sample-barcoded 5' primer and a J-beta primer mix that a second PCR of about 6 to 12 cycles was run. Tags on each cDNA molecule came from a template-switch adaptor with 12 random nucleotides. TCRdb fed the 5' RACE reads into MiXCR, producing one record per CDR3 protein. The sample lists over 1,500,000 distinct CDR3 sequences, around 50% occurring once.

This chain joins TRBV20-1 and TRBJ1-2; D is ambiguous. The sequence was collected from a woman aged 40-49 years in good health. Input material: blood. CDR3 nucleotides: TGCAGTGCTAGTGATCGCCCCCCCGGCCCCAACTATGGCTACACCTTC. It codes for CSASDRPPGPNYGYTF.